This entry concerns a single T cell receptor beta chain. Its antigen is not known. Preparation of the TCRbeta library involved a method that used unique molecular identifiers. TCRdb ran MiXCR on the PCR reads and lists one entry per CDR3 protein. Among a few hundred thousand distinct CDR3 sequences listed, about 26% were seen once. The entry originates in a study of T-cell reconstitution after alpha-beta-depleted transplantation in children. General observations from the study: Several patients had high TCRbeta diversity at day 60; it came from surviving recipient T cells and thymic progenitors. At one year after transplant, newly produced T cells mostly accounted for T-cell counts and diversity. Several hundred expanded graft clones reportedly gave rise to the alpha-beta T cells present about two months after transplant.

The CDR3 extends over 18 amino acids. The chain combines TRBV21-1 with TRBJ2-7; TRBD2 is the table's D call, not checked against the DNA. TRBV21-1 is a pseudogene. The sequence was obtained from a girl aged 2 to 9 with Fanconi anemia, due to receive a stem cell transplant. Material: PBMCs, obtained before TCRalphabeta/CD19-depleted stem cell transplant. CDR3 DNA sequence: TGTGCCAGCAGCATCCGAGACCTTAGCGGGAGGGTCACCTACGAGCAGTACTTC. Its translation is CASSIRDLSGRVTYEQYF.